A single sample is the source of the 29 T cell receptor beta chains below, sequenced in a study of cytomegalovirus exposure and HLA in healthy donors. The protocol was immunoSEQ multiplex PCR, while the TCRdb copy is restricted to in-frame clones and leaves out a portion. The data contain 250,000 to 400,000 clones, roughly 87% of them singletons. The specimen was PBMCs. The source of these receptors is a man younger than 45 in good health and CMV-seronegative.

This rearrangement joins TRBV6-6 to TRBJ1-5, with D uncertain. Germline CDR1 and CDR2: MNHNY and SVGAGI (reference sequence). With 5 bases removed from V and 3 bases from J, the gap between germline ends came to 8 bases. This CDR3 is built from 13 residues. CDR3 sequence (DNA): TGTGCCAGCAGTGGGAGGATCAATCAGCCCCAGCATTTT. Translated, it gives CASSGRINQPQHF.

The CDR3: CASRLSGARADTQYF. The CDR3, as DNA: TGCGCCAGCAGGCTTAGCGGGGCACGGGCAGATACGCAGTATTTT. The V gene is TRBV5-1, the J gene TRBJ2-3; 8 bases fit TRBD2. CDR3 length equals 15 residues. The germline CDR1 and CDR2 sequences are SGHRS and YFSETQ. The trim removed 5 bases at V and 4 bases at J, leaving 9 bases unmatched.

The CDR3 sequence is CASSRGQGQRQPQHF. In nucleotides, the CDR3 is TGTGCCAGCAGCCGGGGACAGGGGCAGCGACAGCCCCAGCATTTT. This rearrangement joins TRBV6-5 to TRBJ1-5; 10 positions agree with TRBD1. The CDR3 runs to 15 residues. Germline V gene lookup returns CDR1 MNHEY and CDR2 SVGAGI. J was trimmed by 7 bases and V by 6 bases; bases with no gene match: 9.

The rearrangement joins TRBV6-6 to TRBJ2-7, with TRBD1 matching over 8 bases. Losses at the gene ends were 3 bases for V and 3 bases for J; bases not matched to a gene: 10. The germline CDR1 and CDR2 sequences are MNHNY and SVGAGI (reference sequence). This CDR3 spans 16 amino acids. The CDR3 nucleotides read TGTGCCAGCAGTTATTCGTCTGGACAGGGTAGCTACGAGCAGTACTTC. It specifies CASSYSSGQGSYEQYF.

This clone was seen only a few times. The chain carries TRBV19 and TRBJ2-2; TRBD2 matches 9 bases. Trimming took 5 bases from V and 8 from J; bases not matched to a gene: 9. Germline V gives CDR1 LNHDA, CDR2 SQIVND (reference sequence). CDR3 length: 15 amino acids. CDR3 sequence reads: CASSVSGGPTGELFF. The CDR3 coding sequence is TGTGCCAGTAGTGTCAGCGGGGGGCCTACTGGGGAGCTGTTTTTT.

The gene calls are TRBV19 and TRBJ2-3, with 10 bases fitting TRBD2. Per the germline V gene, CDR1 is LNHDA and CDR2 is SQIVND (reference sequence). CDR3 length: 16 amino acids. Trimming took 5 bases from V and 0 from J; bases not matched to a gene: 5. The CDR3 DNA is TGTGCCAGTAGTTTTAGCGGGGGGCACAGCACAGATACGCAGTATTTT. Its translation: CASSFSGGHSTDTQYF.

In regard to this clone: The sample has other DNA sequences that encode this CDR3 too. This chain joins TRBV18 and TRBJ2-7; 8 positions agree with TRBD1. V gave up 6 bases and J gave up 0 bases; unmatched junction bases: 7. The CDR3 has 15 residues. Per the germline V gene, CDR1 is KGHSH and CDR2 is LQKENI. This CDR3 is CASSPGQGSSYEQYF. CDR3 in DNA: TGTGCCAGCTCCCCTGGACAGGGTAGCTCCTACGAGCAGTACTTC.

The chain recombines TRBV7-7 with TRBJ2-2, with 7 bases matching TRBD1. Germline CDR1 SSHAT, CDR2 FNYEAQ (reference sequence). V shed 5 bases, J shed 4 bases, and the junction held 1 base outside the gene matches. The CDR3 runs to 13 residues. The CDR3 sequence: CASSNRGTGELFF. The CDR3 bases are TGTGCCAGCAGCAACAGGGGCACCGGGGAGCTGTTTTTT.

This clone was seen a single time. This chain joins TRBV12-5 and TRBJ2-1, with D uncertain. The V and J ends lost 3 bases and 9 bases respectively, with 12 bases between them. Germline assignment: CDR1 LGHNT and CDR2 FRNRAP. The CDR3 contains 13 residues. The CDR3 here is CASGFQQRGEQFF. DNA of the CDR3: TGTGCTAGTGGTTTCCAGCAGAGAGGTGAGCAGTTCTTC. The whole variable domain, remainder taken from reference TRBV12-5 and TRBJ2-1, is DARVTQTPRHKVTEMGQEVTMRCQPILGHNTVFWYRQTMMQGLELLAYFRNRAPLDDSGMPKDRFSAEMPDATLATLKIQPSEPRDSAVYFCASGFQQRGEQFFGPGTRLTVL.

The rearrangement links TRBV19 to TRBJ2-5, with 8 nucleotides matching TRBD1. V gave up 1 base and J gave up 5 bases; unmatched junction bases: 9. In germline, CDR1 is LNHDA, CDR2 SQIVND (reference sequence). There are 16 residues in the CDR3. The CDR3 DNA reads as TGTGCCAGTAGTATAGGGTCAGGCAGGGGGCGGGAGACCCAGTACTTC. It codes for CASSIGSGRGRETQYF.

V gene TRBV27 combines with J gene TRBJ2-2, with a tentative D call TRBD2 (6 bases). V was shortened by 0 bases and J by 3 bases, with 14 bases between the two germline ends. The germline V gene has CDR1 MNHEY and CDR2 SMNVEV (reference sequence). The CDR3 is made up of 17 amino acids. The chain's CDR3 is CASSLSVRGLDTGELFF. The CDR3 nucleotides read TGTGCCAGCAGTTTATCGGTGAGGGGACTCGACACCGGGGAGCTGTTTTTT.

The chain recombines TRBV19 with TRBJ1-6; possibly TRBD1 for D (6 bases). CDR1 is LNHDA and CDR2 is SQIVND in the germline V gene (reference sequence). Trimming shortened V by 5 bases and J by 9 bases, and 14 bases separated the two germline ends. The CDR3 contains 14 residues. Here the CDR3 reads CASSPSRQVSPLHF. The CDR3 nucleotides are TGTGCCAGTAGTCCTTCTCGACAGGTTTCACCCCTCCACTTT. The variable domain in full, completed from reference TRBV19 and TRBJ1-6, reads DGGITQSPKYLFRKEGQNVTLSCEQNLNHDAMYWYRQDPGQGLRLIYYSQIVNDFQKGDIAEGYSVSREKKESFPLTVTSAQKNPTAFYLCASSPSRQVSPLHFGNGTRLTVT.

The chain links TRBV9 to TRBJ2-5; unclear D gene. Trimming removed 0 bases from V and 2 bases from J, with 5 bases in between. Per the germline V gene, CDR1 is SGDLS and CDR2 is YYNGEE. The CDR3 runs 13 residues. The CDR3 protein is CASSVATQETQYF. In DNA form, the CDR3 reads TGTGCCAGCAGCGTAGCCACTCAAGAGACCCAGTACTTC.

V usage is TRBV6-6 and J usage is TRBJ1-1; D unclear. V was cut by 3 bases and J by 1 base, with 12 bases left in between. Per germline, CDR1 MNHNY and CDR2 SVGAGI (reference sequence). This CDR3 is 15 amino acids long. This CDR3 is CASSYFEGENTEAFF. The CDR3 bases are TGTGCCAGCAGTTATTTTGAGGGAGAGAACACTGAAGCTTTCTTT.

The CDR3 spells CASTGRDTAYEQYF. The DNA of the CDR3 is TGTGCCAGCACCGGTAGGGACACCGCCTACGAGCAGTACTTC. The rearrangement joins TRBV7-9 to TRBJ2-7; TRBD1 is a possible D gene (6 bases). The germline V and J ends were trimmed by 7 bases and 2 bases, with 15 bases remaining between them. This CDR3 region has 14 residues. CDR1 is SEHNR, CDR2 FQNEAQ, per germline (reference sequence).

The rearrangement joins TRBV7-2 to TRBJ1-2, with 8 positions matching TRBD1. Trimming at V came to 2 bases and at J to 0 bases, leaving 5 bases not matched to a gene. CDR3 length equals 16 residues. Per the germline V gene, CDR1 is SGHTA and CDR2 is FQGNSA. The DNA for the CDR3 is TGTGCCAGCAGCTTACATACAGGGGGAGCTAACTATGGCTACACCTTC. Translating gives CASSLHTGGANYGYTF.

J is TRBJ1-1 and V is TRBV6-1, with TRBD1 identical over 7 bases. This CDR3 spans 14 amino acids. Germline assignment: CDR1 MNHNS and CDR2 SASEGT. With 6 bases clipped from V and 1 base from J, the junction kept 5 bases outside the gene matches. The CDR3 DNA sequence: TGTGCCAGCAGAGTCGGGACAGCGAACACTGAAGCTTTCTTT. The encoded protein is CASRVGTANTEAFF.

On this clone: Other DNA sequences from this sample encode an identical CDR3 as well. This chain uses TRBV4-1 with TRBJ1-2, with D unclear. V lost 0 bases and J 2 bases, leaving 4 bases between the germline ends. The CDR3 sequence is 13 residues long. Germline CDR1 reads MGHRA; CDR2 reads YSYEKL. CDR3 nucleotides: TGCGCCAGCAGCCAAGACAGAAACTATGGCTACACCTTC. This translates into CASSQDRNYGYTF.

This sequence joins TRBV13 and TRBJ2-5; TRBD2 matches 11 bases. This CDR3 has 16 amino acids. V dropped 0 bases and J dropped 2; count of bases not matched to a gene: 2. CDR1 PRHDT and CDR2 FYEKMQ come from the germline V gene (reference sequence). The CDR3 coding sequence is TGTGCCAGCAGCTTAGGACTAGCGGGGGTGCAAGAGACCCAGTACTTC. The encoded protein is CASSLGLAGVQETQYF.

The CDR3 nucleotides read TGTGCCAGCTCACCACTCCCAACAGGGTCTGTCACTGAAGCTTTCTTT. This gives the protein CASSPLPTGSVTEAFF. The chain uses TRBV18 and TRBJ1-1; TRBD1 might be the D (6 bases). CDR3 length: 16 amino acids. CDR1 is KGHSH, CDR2 LQKENI, per germline. The V end lost 1 base, the J end lost 4 bases, and 16 bases lay between the germline ends.

The chain is built from TRBV27 and TRBJ1-2, with TRBD1 matching 10 bases. In germline, CDR1 is MNHEY, CDR2 SMNVEV (reference sequence). This CDR3 comprises 16 residues. V dropped 4 bases and J dropped 7; count of bases not matched to a gene: 12. The CDR3 coding sequence is TGTGCCAGCAGTTCCTCGGACAGGGGGAACCCCTTTGGCTACACCTTC. It encodes CASSSSDRGNPFGYTF.

On this clone: A much bigger clone sits one base away, suggesting this may be a read error. The V and J genes are TRBV5-4 and TRBJ1-2; D call uncertain. Germline CDR1 reads SGHNT; CDR2 reads YYREEE (reference sequence). The CDR3 sequence is 12 residues long. The ends were cut back, 0 bases at V and 4 bases at J, with 4 bases in the middle. DNA for the CDR3: TGTGCCAGCAGCTTGGATCGCTATGGCTACACCTTC. Translating it yields CASSLDRYGYTF.

V usage is TRBV27 and J usage is TRBJ2-3, with TRBD2 matching over 13 bases. The CDR3 totals 17 residues. Germline values: CDR1 MNHEY, CDR2 SMNVEV (reference sequence). J was trimmed by 6 bases and V by 4 bases; bases with no gene match: 10. CDR3 protein: CASSSSLTSGGSDTQYF. The CDR3, as DNA: TGTGCCAGCAGTTCGTCTTTGACTAGCGGGGGGTCCGATACGCAGTATTTT.

The chain joins TRBV5-6 to TRBJ1-6, with 10 bases matching TRBD1. Germline trimming cut 4 bases from V and 9 bases from J; bases unmatched to any gene: 7. The CDR3 spans 15 residues. Per germline, CDR1 SGHDT and CDR2 YYEEEE. Here the CDR3 reads CASSPGTGAFSPLHF. CDR3 DNA: TGTGCCAGCAGCCCCGGGACAGGGGCTTTTTCACCCCTCCACTTT.

This chain joins TRBV7-2 and TRBJ2-7, with 7 bases that match TRBD2. CDR1 is SGHTA and CDR2 is FQGNSA in the germline V gene. V dropped 5 bases and J dropped 2; count of bases not matched to a gene: 12. This CDR3 has 16 residues. As DNA, the CDR3 is TGTGCCAGCAGCCCCGAGTGGGGGGGGTCCGCCTACGAGCAGTACTTC. Its translation is CASSPEWGGSAYEQYF.

This chain connects TRBV5-4 to TRBJ1-1; TRBD1 is a possible D gene (5 bases). CDR3 size: 13 residues. Trimming stripped 3 bases from V and 2 bases from J, with 8 bases between. Germline CDR1 SGHNT, CDR2 YYREEE (reference sequence). The CDR3 nucleotides read TGTGCCAGCAGCTCGACAGCTAACACTGAAGCTTTCTTT. This translates into CASSSTANTEAFF.

The V call is TRBV7-9, the J call TRBJ1-4; tentative D call: TRBD1 (6 bases). The germline CDR1 and CDR2 sequences are SEHNR and FQNEAQ (reference sequence). This CDR3 contains 15 residues. V lost 2 bases and J lost 11, with 18 bases in between. The CDR3 nucleotides read TGTGCCAGCAGCTTACCCCACCAACAGGGTTACAAACTGTTTTTT. This sequence encodes CASSLPHQQGYKLFF.

V and J are TRBV6-1 and TRBJ2-5; D not resolved. The CDR3 is 14 amino acids. With 1 base removed from V and 3 bases from J, the gap between germline ends came to 9 bases. Looked up from germline, CDR1 is MNHNS and CDR2 is SASEGT. In nucleotides, the CDR3 is TGTGCCAGCAGTGAAGATAAGCTCAAAGAGACCCAGTACTTC. This translates into CASSEDKLKETQYF.

The gene calls are TRBV27 and TRBJ2-3; weak D call: TRBD1 (6 bases). V dropped 3 bases and J dropped 6 bases, with 13 bases sitting between them. The CDR3 runs to 14 residues. Germline V lookup: CDR1 MNHEY, CDR2 SMNVEV (reference sequence). CDR3 residues: CASSLGASGDTQYF. CDR3 bases: TGTGCCAGCAGTTTGGGGGCAAGTGGGGATACGCAGTATTTT.